This entry lists 12 T cell receptor beta chains sequenced from one sample in a study of blood T cell repertoires in COVID-19. Produced via immunoSEQ multiplex PCR; TCRdb's table is partial and in-frame only. The sample records about 160,000 clones, approximately 90% being singletons. Material for sequencing was peripheral blood. Receptor source: a man younger than 35 with acute or convalescent COVID-19.

The J gene is TRBJ2-2, the V gene TRBV7-9, with 7 bases fitting TRBD1. The CDR3 runs 16 residues. Trimming removed 0 bases from V and 5 bases from J; junction bases left unmatched: 6. Germline CDR1 SEHNR, CDR2 FQNEAQ (reference sequence). In nucleotides, the CDR3 is TGTGCCAGCAGCTTAGCGAGAGGGGGCGATACCGGGGAGCTGTTTTTT. It codes for CASSLARGGDTGELFF.

This clone was recorded only once. CDR3 sequence reads: CASNRAVNSPLHF. DNA for the CDR3: TGCGCCAGCAACCGAGCGGTTAATTCACCCCTCCACTTT. This sequence joins TRBV4-1 and TRBJ1-6, with no clear D. Germline CDR1 reads MGHRA; CDR2 reads YSYEKL. CDR3 length equals 13 residues. V lost 7 bases to trimming and J lost 6 bases, with 10 bases between them.

CDR3 region: CASSHGTGVNTEAFF. The CDR3, as DNA: TGCGCCAGCAGCCACGGGACAGGCGTGAACACTGAAGCTTTCTTT. V gene TRBV5-1 combines with J gene TRBJ1-1, with 8 nucleotides matching TRBD1. Per germline, CDR1 SGHRS and CDR2 YFSETQ. V was pared by 4 bases and J by 0 bases, with 5 bases of the junction left unmatched. This CDR3 is 15 amino acids long.

The rearrangement links TRBV6-5 to TRBJ1-4, with a tentative D call TRBD1 (6 bases). The CDR3 runs to 13 residues. V shed 5 bases and J shed 11 bases, with 15 bases lying between them. CDR1 is MNHEY and CDR2 is SVGAGI in the germline V gene. CDR3 sequence (DNA): TGTGCCAGCAGTCCCTTCAGGGGCGAGAAACTGTTTTTT. Translating gives CASSPFRGEKLFF.

The chain has TRBV29-1 and TRBJ2-3; D possibly corresponds to TRBD2 (6 bases). Between the trimmed V and J ends, which lost 2 bases and 2 bases, there was a span of 14 bases. CDR1 SQVTM and CDR2 ANQGSEA come from the germline V gene. This CDR3 is built from 15 residues. The CDR3 loop reads CSVEQSSALTDTQYF. CDR3 sequence (DNA): TGCAGCGTTGAACAGTCTAGCGCGCTCACAGATACGCAGTATTTT.

The V call is TRBV6-5, the J call TRBJ1-3; TRBD1 is a possible D gene (6 bases). Trimming pared 7 bases from V and 1 base from J, leaving 11 bases between. The CDR3 length is 14 residues. CDR1 and CDR2 from the germline V gene are MNHEY and SVGAGI. The CDR3 coding sequence is TGTGCCAGCATTCTACAGGGATCTGGAAACACCATATATTTT. Encoded protein: CASILQGSGNTIYF.

This clone has a single count. V gene TRBV6-1 combines with J gene TRBJ2-7; D is unclear. The V end lost 3 bases, the J end lost 4 bases, and 13 bases lay between the germline ends. The CDR3 covers 14 residues. Germline loops: CDR1 MNHNS, CDR2 SASEGT. CDR3 sequence reads: CASSESGFGYEQYF. The CDR3 nucleotides are TGTGCCAGCAGTGAGTCCGGATTCGGGTACGAGCAGTACTTC.

The gene calls are TRBV5-1 and TRBJ2-3; TRBD2 agrees at 9 bases. Germline trimming cut 0 bases from V and 4 bases from J; bases unmatched to any gene: 12. The CDR3 contains 18 residues. From germline, CDR1 is SGHRS and CDR2 YFSETQ. The DNA of the CDR3 is TGCGCCAGCAGCTTGGGGGTAGCGGGAGATATATGGGCAGATACGCAGTATTTT. It codes for CASSLGVAGDIWADTQYF.

The rearrangement uses TRBV30 and TRBJ1-2, with D tentatively TRBD1 (5 bases). There are 14 residues in the CDR3. Trimming took off 1 base at V and 4 bases at J, with 13 bases between the two ends. Germline V gene data show CDR1 as GTSNPN and CDR2 as SVGIG (reference sequence). DNA of the CDR3: TGTGCCTGGAGTGCGGTCGCAGGGCTCTATGGCTACACCTTC. Translation: CAWSAVAGLYGYTF.

The chain has TRBV23-1 and TRBJ1-2, with TRBD1 matching 8 bases. TRBV23-1 counts as an open reading frame of uncertain function. The junction had 12 bases not matched to a gene; V was cut back by 7 bases and J by 2 bases. CDR3 length: 16 residues. In DNA form, the CDR3 reads TGCGCCAGCACCCGTTCTCTGGACAGGGTAAACTATGGCTACACCTTC. Translated, it gives CASTRSLDRVNYGYTF.

V and J are TRBV12-3 or TRBV12-4 and TRBJ1-2; D not certain. V shed 1 base and J shed 4 bases, with 7 bases lying between them. The CDR3 loop spans 13 amino acids. The CDR3 sequence is CASSLGRAYGYTF. The CDR3 DNA is TGTGCCAGCAGTTTAGGGAGGGCCTATGGCTACACCTTC.

V gene TRBV3-1 (or the pseudogene TRBV3-2) combines with J gene TRBJ1-4; TRBD1 agrees at 7 bases. The CDR3 runs to 15 residues. V was clipped by 1 base and J by 7 bases; unmatched bases: 6. Per germline, CDR1 LGHDT and CDR2 YNNKEL (reference sequence). The CDR3 protein is CASSQVKGAGEKLFF. CDR3 in DNA: TGTGCCAGCAGCCAAGTAAAGGGGGCAGGTGAAAAACTGTTTTTT.